This note documents a single T cell receptor (beta chain) sequence. Antigen specificity is unknown. Peripheral blood from each donor was collected in a volume of approximately 10 milliliters. The study isolated at least 6 million PBMCs from each sample. Germline V gene sequence: CDR1 GTSNPN, CDR2 SVGIG (reference sequence). The CDR3 is made up of 14 amino acids. Trimming took off 2 bases at V and 1 base at J, with 11 bases between the two ends. Together with a sample-barcoded 5' primer, a J-beta primer mix was included in a second PCR lasting about 6 to 12 cycles. In TCRdb, the 5' RACE reads were re-called with MiXCR into one record per CDR3 protein. This sample has about 620,000 distinct CDR3 sequences, with 52% found just once. This sample was included in a study of blood T cells in healthy people across ages. The study, taken as a whole, reports: Roughly linear declines in TCR beta diversity per million T cells occurred with age. Diversity estimated from one million T cells was considered an underestimate.

The sequence was obtained from a woman older than 75 in good health. Sequencing was performed on blood. The chain combines TRBV30 with TRBJ1-1; perhaps TRBD1 as D (5 bases). CDR3 bases: TGTGCCTGGAGTCCCGGGACGGCGAACACTGAAGCTTTCTTT. This gives the protein CAWSPGTANTEAFF.